This T cell receptor beta chain was identified in a study of blood T cell repertoires in COVID-19. Sequenced by immunoSEQ multiplex PCR; TCRdb stores in-frame clones only, minus some. The sample includes around 160,000 clones, around 80% of them seen just once. Trimming shortened V by 3 bases and J by 1 base, and 10 bases separated the two germline ends. The CDR3 has 14 residues. Per the germline V gene, CDR1 is SGHTA and CDR2 is FQGTGA. V and J are TRBV7-3 and TRBJ2-7; possible D gene TRBD1, 5 bases. The TCR was taken from a man aged 55 to 70 with active or convalescent COVID-19. The specimen sequenced was peripheral blood. CDR3 sequence reads: CASSFQGGSYEQYF. The CDR3 region has the DNA TGTGCCAGCAGCTTTCAGGGCGGATCCTACGAGCAGTACTTC. The variable domain in full, with the rest retrieved from reference TRBV7-3 and TRBJ2-7, is GAGVSQTPSNKVTEKGKYVELRCDPISGHTALYWYRQSLGQGPEFLIYFQGTGAADDSGLPNDRFFAVRPEGSVSTLKIQRTERGDSAVYLCASSFQGGSYEQYFGPGTRLTVT.